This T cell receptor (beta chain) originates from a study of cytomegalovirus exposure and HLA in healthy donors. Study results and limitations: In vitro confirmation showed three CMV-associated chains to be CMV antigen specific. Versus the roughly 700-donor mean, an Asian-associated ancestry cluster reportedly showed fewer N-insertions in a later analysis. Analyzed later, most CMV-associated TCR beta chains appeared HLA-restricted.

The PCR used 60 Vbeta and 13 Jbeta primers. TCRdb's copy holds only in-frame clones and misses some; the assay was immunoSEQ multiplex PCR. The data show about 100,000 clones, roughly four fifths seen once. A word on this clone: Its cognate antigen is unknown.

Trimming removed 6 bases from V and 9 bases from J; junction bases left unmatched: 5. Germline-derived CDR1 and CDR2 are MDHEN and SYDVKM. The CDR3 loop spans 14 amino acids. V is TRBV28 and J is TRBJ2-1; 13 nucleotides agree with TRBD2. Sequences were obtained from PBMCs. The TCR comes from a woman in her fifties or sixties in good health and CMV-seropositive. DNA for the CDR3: TGTGCCAGCAGACCGGGACTAGCGGGATTTGAGCAGTTCTTC. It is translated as CASRPGLAGFEQFF.